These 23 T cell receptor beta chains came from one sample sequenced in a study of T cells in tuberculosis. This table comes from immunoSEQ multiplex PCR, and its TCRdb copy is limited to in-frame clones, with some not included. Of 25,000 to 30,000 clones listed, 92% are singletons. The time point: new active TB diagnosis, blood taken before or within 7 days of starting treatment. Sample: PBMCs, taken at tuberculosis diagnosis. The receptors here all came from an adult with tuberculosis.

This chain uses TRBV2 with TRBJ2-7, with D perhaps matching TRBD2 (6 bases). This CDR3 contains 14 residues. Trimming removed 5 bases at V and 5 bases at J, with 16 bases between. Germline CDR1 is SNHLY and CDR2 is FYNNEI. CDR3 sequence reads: CASSNQGGQNEQYF. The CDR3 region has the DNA TGTGCCAGCAGTAACCAAGGAGGGCAGAACGAGCAGTACTTC.

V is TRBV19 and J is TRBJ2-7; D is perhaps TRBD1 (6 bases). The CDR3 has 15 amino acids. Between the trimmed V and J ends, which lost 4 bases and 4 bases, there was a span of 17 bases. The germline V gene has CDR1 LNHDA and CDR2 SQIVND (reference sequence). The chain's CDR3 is CASSTSLGRGYEQYF. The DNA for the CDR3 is TGTGCCAGTAGTACGTCCCTGGGCAGGGGTTACGAGCAGTACTTC.

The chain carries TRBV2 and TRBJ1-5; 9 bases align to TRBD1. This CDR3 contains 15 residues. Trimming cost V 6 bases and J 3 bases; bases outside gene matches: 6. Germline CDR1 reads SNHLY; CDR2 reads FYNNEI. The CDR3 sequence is CASRKQGAVNQPQHF. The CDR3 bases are TGTGCCAGCAGGAAACAGGGGGCGGTCAATCAGCCCCAGCATTTT.

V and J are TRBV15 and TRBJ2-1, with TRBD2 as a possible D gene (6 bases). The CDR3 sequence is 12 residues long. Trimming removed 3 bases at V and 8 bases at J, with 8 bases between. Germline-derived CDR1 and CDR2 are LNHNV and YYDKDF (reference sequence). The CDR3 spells CATSSERDEQFF. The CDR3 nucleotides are TGTGCCACCAGCAGTGAGCGGGATGAGCAGTTCTTC.

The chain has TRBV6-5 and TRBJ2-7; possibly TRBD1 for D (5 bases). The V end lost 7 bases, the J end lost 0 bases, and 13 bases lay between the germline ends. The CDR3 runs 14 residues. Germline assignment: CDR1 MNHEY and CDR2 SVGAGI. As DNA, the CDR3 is TGTGCCAGCACCCACTGGGGCAGCTCCTACGAGCAGTACTTC. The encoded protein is CASTHWGSSYEQYF.

CDR3 amino acids: CASSIQGANEKLFF. The CDR3 nucleotides are TGTGCCAGCAGTATACAGGGGGCTAATGAAAAACTGTTTTTT. This chain connects TRBV27 to TRBJ1-4; 8 bases match TRBD1. The germline gives CDR1 MNHEY, CDR2 SMNVEV (reference sequence). The CDR3 is 14 residues long. After removal of 5 bases from V and 3 bases from J, the junction contained 2 bases not matched to a gene.

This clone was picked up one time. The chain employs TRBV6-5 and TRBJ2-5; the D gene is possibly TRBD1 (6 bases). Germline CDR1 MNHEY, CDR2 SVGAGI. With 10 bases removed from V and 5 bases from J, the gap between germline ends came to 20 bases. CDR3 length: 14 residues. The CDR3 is CANRTGKWVETQYF. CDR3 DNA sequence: TGTGCCAACCGAACAGGGAAGTGGGTGGAGACCCAGTACTTC.

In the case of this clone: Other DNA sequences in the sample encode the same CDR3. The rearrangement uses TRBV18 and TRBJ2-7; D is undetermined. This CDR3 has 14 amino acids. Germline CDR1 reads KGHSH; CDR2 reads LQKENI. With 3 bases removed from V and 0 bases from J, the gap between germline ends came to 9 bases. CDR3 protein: CASSPTPSSYEQYF. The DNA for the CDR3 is TGTGCCAGCTCACCGACCCCTAGCTCCTACGAGCAGTACTTC.

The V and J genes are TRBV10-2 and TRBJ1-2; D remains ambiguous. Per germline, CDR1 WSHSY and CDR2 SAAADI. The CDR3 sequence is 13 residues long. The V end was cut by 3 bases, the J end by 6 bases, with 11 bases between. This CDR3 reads CASSDLRRDGYTF. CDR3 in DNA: TGCGCCAGCAGTGATTTGAGGAGGGATGGCTACACCTTC.

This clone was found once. The CDR3 sequence: CASGRGRISNEQFF. The CDR3 nucleotides are TGTGCCAGCGGACGGGGGAGAATTAGCAATGAGCAGTTCTTC. The chain carries TRBV2 and TRBJ2-1; tentative D call: TRBD2 (6 bases). V shed 8 bases and J shed 6 bases, with 17 bases lying between them. This CDR3 contains 14 residues. CDR1 and CDR2 (germline): SNHLY, FYNNEI.

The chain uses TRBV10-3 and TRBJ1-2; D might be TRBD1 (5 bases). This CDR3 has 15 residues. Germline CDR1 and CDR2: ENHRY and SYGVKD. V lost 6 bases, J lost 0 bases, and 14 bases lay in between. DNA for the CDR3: TGTGCCATCAGAGATACAGGAGCACCTAACTATGGCTACACCTTC. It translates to CAIRDTGAPNYGYTF.

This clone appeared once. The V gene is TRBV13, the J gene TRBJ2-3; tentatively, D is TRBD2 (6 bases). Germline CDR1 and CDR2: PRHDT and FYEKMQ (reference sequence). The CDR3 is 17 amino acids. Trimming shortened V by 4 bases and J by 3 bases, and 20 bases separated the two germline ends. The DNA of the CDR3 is TGTGCCAGCAGCTCCCGGGACGGGAGCTTTGGGACAGATACGCAGTATTTT. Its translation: CASSSRDGSFGTDTQYF. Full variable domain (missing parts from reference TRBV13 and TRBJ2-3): AAGVIQSPRHLIKEKRETATLKCYPIPRHDTVYWYQQGPGQDPQFLISFYEKMQSDKGSIPDRFSAQQFSDYHSELNMSSLELGDSALYFCASSSRDGSFGTDTQYFGPGTRLTVL.

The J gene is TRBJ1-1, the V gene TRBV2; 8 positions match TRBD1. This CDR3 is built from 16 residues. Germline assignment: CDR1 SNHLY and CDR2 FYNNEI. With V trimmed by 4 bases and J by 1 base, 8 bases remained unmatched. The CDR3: CASSGPGGKRNTEAFF. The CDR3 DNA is TGTGCCAGCAGTGGCCCAGGGGGCAAAAGGAACACTGAAGCTTTCTTT. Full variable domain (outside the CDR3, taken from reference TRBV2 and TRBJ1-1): EPEVTQTPSHQVTQMGQEVILRCVPISNHLYFYWYRQILGQKVEFLVSFYNNEISEKSEIFDDQFSVERPDGSNFTLKIRSTKLEDSAMYFCASSGPGGKRNTEAFFGQGTRLTVV.

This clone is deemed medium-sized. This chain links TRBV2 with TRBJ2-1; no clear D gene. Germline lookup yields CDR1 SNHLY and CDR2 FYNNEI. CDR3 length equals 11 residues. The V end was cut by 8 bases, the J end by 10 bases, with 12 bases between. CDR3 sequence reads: CASGRKIEQFF. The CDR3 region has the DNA TGTGCCAGCGGGCGCAAAATAGAGCAGTTCTTC.

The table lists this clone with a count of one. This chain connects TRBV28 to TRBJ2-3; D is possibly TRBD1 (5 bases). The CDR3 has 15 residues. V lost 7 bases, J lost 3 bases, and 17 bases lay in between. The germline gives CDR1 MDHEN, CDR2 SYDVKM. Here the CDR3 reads CASTLSVRVTDTQYF. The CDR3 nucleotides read TGTGCCAGCACTCTGTCGGTCAGGGTAACAGATACGCAGTATTTT.

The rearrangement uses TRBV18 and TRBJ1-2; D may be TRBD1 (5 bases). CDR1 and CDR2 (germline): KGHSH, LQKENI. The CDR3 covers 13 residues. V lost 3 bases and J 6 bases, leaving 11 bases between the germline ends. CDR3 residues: CASSPRREDGYTF. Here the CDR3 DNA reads TGTGCCAGCTCACCTCGCAGGGAAGATGGCTACACCTTC.

The CDR3 loop reads CASSPRTSGRDTQYF. Written as DNA, the CDR3 is TGTGCCAGCAGCCCACGGACTAGCGGGAGGGATACGCAGTATTTT. This sequence joins TRBV9 and TRBJ2-3, with TRBD2 identical over 14 bases. V trimming: 4 bases; J trimming: 6 bases; junction bases outside the gene matches: 4. There are 15 residues in the CDR3. Germline assignment: CDR1 SGDLS and CDR2 YYNGEE.

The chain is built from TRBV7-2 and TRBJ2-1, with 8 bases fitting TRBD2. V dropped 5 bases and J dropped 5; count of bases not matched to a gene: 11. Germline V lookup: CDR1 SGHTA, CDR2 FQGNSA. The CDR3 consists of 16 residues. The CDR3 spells CASSPFPGGSNNEQFF. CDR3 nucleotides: TGTGCCAGCAGCCCCTTTCCGGGGGGGTCTAACAATGAGCAGTTCTTC.

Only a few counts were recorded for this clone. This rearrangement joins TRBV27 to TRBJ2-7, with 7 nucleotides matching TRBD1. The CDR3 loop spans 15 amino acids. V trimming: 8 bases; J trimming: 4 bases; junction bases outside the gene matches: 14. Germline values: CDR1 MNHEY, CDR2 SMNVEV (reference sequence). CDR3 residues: CASSPPTTGSYEQYF. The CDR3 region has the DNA TGTGCCAGCTCTCCTCCCACGACAGGGTCATACGAGCAGTACTTC.

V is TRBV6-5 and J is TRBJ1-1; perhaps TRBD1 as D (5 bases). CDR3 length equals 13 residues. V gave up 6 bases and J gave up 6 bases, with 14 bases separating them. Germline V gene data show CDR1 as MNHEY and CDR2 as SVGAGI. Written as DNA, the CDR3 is TGTGCCAGCAGCGGGACTAGGTGGGCTGAAGCTTTCTTT. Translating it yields CASSGTRWAEAFF.

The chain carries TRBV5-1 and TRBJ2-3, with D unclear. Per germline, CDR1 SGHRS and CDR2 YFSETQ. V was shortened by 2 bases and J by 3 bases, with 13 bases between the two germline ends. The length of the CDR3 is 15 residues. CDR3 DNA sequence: TGCGCCAGCAGCTTATCCCAGGTCGAGACAGATACGCAGTATTTT. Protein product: CASSLSQVETDTQYF.

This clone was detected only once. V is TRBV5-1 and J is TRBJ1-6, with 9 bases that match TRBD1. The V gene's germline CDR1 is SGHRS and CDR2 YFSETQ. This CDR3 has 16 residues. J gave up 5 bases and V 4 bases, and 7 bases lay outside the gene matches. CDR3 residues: CASSRGQGFDNSPLHF. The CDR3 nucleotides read TGCGCCAGCAGCCGGGGACAGGGTTTCGATAATTCACCCCTCCACTTT.

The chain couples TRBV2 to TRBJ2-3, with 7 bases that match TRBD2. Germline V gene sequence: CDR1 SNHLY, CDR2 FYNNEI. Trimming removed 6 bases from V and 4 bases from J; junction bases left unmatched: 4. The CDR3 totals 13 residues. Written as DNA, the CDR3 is TGTGCCAGCAGGCGGGAGCGGTCAGATACGCAGTATTTT. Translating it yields CASRRERSDTQYF.